The rows below give T cell receptor beta chains drawn from one sample of a study of T cells in tuberculosis. Clones were read by immunoSEQ multiplex PCR, and TCRdb kept only the in-frame ones, dropping some. Altogether under 40,000 clones are present, over 90% being singletons, with the ten largest covering 6.5% to 8.5%. The material sequenced was PBMCs. The receptors were sampled from a donor aged 10-35 years with latent tuberculosis or without tuberculosis infection. Both conserved end residues are part of each CDR3. A D gene is named only where the DNA matches it firmly. Not all rows give a size; the values are once, few, many and, for expanded clones, a class.

>TRBV7-2|NA|TRBD1|TRBJ1-2
TGTGCCAGCAGCTTAGGCGGGACAGGGGTTCCTGGCTACACCTTC
CASSLGGTGVPGYTF
>TRBV5-1|NA|TRBD1|TRBJ1-5
TGCGCCAGCAGCTTGGCTGGGACAGATCAGCCCCAGCATTTT
CASSLAGTDQPQHF
>TRBV7-2|once|NA|TRBJ2-7
TGTGCCAGCAGCTTGGCTGATGTGGGGCTCTCCTACGAGCAGTACTTC
CASSLADVGLSYEQYF
>TRBV5-1|NA|TRBD2|TRBJ2-3
TGCGCCAGCAGCTCGGGGGGTGATACGCAGTATTTT
CASSSGGDTQYF
>TRBV6-4|NA|NA|TRBJ1-2
TGTGCCAGCAGTGGGTCGAACTATGGTGGCTACACCTTC
CASSGSNYGGYTF
>TRBV6-5|once|NA|TRBJ1-2
TGTGCCAGCAAAAATGGTCAGGGCGTGTATGGCTACACCTTC
CASKNGQGVYGYTF
>TRBV11-3|NA|TRBD2|TRBJ2-1
TGTGCCAGCAGCTTAGCTAGCGGGGGGTACTCCTACAATGAGCAGTTCTTC
CASSLASGGYSYNEQFF
>TRBV4-1|NA|TRBD1|TRBJ1-6
TGCGCCAGCAGCCAAGATCAGCACAGAAACAGGGGGCTCGGTTCACCCCTCCACTTT
CASSQDQHRNRGLGSPLHF
>TRBV6-1|NA|TRBD1|TRBJ1-1
TGTGCCAGCAGGATCCCAACAGGGGGCCAGGGAGCTTTCTTT
CASRIPTGGQGAFF
>TRBV19|NA|TRBD1|TRBJ2-1
TGTGCCAGTAGTACGGACAGGCCAAACACCTACAATGAGCAGTTCTTC
CASSTDRPNTYNEQFF